This T cell receptor (beta chain) came from a study of shared clonotypes between healthy human individuals. General study results and limits: Incomplete sequencing of sorted subsets was indicated by rarefaction despite large depth. The study found roughly 5.3% of naive CD4 clonotypes shared across a handful of donors.

About this clone: The antigen is unknown. This sample also contains other DNA sequences that code for the same CDR3.

V lost 0 bases and J lost 8, with 10 bases in between. This CDR3 contains 13 residues. Germline-derived CDR1 and CDR2 are LNHNV and YYDKDF (reference sequence). Sorted-subset replicate PCRs used about 0.2 ug DNA, approximately 30,000 T cell genomes. Here immunoSEQ multiplex PCR was the method, and the copy in TCRdb shows in-frame clones only, minus some. Of over 950,000 clones detected, approximately 80% appear once; the ten largest clones hold approximately 0.9%. The source material was memory CD4+ T cells from PBMCs. The subset: CD45RA-negative fraction. This TCR derives from a man between 18 and 35 years old in good health. Some clones in this sample may be carry-over from other donors' samples. V is TRBV15 and J is TRBJ1-2; maybe TRBD1 (6 bases). This chain's CDR3 is CATSRDRGGGYTF. CDR3 DNA sequence: TGTGCCACCAGCAGAGATAGGGGGGGCGGCTACACCTTC. The whole variable domain, remainder taken from reference TRBV15 and TRBJ1-2, is DAMVIQNPRYQVTQFGKPVTLSCSQTLNHNVMYWYQQKSSQAPKLLFHYYDKDFNNEADTPDNFQSRRPNTSFCFLDIRSPGLGDTAMYLCATSRDRGGGYTFGSGTRLTVV.